This TCR beta chain was recorded in a study of T cells after yellow fever vaccination. This clonotype was seen ten or more times. Universal primer sites and UMIs were introduced during 5'RACE template-switching synthesis of TCR cDNA. Via MiXCR, TCRdb re-called the 5' RACE reads, giving one row per CDR3 protein. The data contain about 360,000 distinct CDR3 sequences, 6.2% of them seen just once; the ten biggest clones take up 15%. The CDR3 loop spans 13 amino acids. Germline V gives CDR1 SQVTM, CDR2 ANQGSEA. V shed 6 bases and J 9 bases; nucleotides not matched to a gene: 11. The chain is built from TRBV29-1 and TRBJ2-4, with TRBD2 matching over 7 bases. The specimen was PBMCs, collected 5 days after the yellow fever booster vaccination. The TCR comes from a young man who received the YFV17D yellow fever vaccine. Written as DNA, the CDR3 is TGCAGCGTAGGCAGGGACCCTAGCGGCATTCAGTACTTC. The encoded protein is CSVGRDPSGIQYF.